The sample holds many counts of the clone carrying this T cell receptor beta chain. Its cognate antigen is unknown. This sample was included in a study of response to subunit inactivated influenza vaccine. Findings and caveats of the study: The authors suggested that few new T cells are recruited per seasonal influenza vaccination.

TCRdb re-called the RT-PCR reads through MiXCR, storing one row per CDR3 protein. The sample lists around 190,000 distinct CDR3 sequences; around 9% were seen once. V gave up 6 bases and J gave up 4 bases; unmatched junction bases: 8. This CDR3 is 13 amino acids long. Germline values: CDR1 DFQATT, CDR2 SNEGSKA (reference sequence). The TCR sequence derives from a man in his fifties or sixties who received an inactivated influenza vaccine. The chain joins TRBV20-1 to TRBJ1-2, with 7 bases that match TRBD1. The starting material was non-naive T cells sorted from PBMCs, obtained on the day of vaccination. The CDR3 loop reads CSAGRRDSYGYTF. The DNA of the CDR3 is TGCAGTGCCGGGCGGCGGGACAGCTATGGCTACACCTTC.